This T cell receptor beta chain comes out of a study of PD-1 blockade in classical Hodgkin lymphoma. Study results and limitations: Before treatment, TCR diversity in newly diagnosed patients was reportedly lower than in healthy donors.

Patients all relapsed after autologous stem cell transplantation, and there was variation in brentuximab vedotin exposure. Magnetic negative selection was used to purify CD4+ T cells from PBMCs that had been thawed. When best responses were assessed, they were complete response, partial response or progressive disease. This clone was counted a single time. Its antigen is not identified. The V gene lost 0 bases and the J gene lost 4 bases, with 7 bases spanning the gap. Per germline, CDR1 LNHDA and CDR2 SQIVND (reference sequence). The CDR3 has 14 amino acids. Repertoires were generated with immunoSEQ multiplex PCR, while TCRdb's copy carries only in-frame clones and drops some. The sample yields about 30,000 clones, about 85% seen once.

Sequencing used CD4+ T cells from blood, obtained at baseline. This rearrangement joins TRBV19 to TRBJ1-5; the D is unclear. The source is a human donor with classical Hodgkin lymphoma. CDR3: CASSIELGNQPQHF. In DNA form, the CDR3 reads TGTGCCAGTAGTATAGAGCTCGGGAATCAGCCCCAGCATTTT.